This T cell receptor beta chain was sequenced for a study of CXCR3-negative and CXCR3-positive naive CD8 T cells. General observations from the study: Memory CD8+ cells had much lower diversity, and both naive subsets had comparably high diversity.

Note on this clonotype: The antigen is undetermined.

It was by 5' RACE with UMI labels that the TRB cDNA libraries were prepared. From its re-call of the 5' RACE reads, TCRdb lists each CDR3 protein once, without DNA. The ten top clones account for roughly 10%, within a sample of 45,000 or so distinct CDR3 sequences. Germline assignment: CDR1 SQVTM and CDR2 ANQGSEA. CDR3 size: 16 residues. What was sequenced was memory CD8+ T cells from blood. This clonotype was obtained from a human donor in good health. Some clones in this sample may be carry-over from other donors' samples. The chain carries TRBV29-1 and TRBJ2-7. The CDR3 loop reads CSVEAHAVLGTYEQYF.